The subject of this entry is one T cell receptor beta chain. The antigen remains undetermined. The CDR3 is made up of 16 amino acids. The V end lost 7 bases, the J end lost 8 bases, and 23 bases lay between the germline ends. This entry comes from a study of breast tumors, draining lymph nodes, adjacent tissues. In TCRdb, the multiplex PCR reads were re-called with MiXCR into one record per CDR3 protein. The sample carries around 230,000 distinct CDR3 sequences, 32% recorded once. The lymph nodes were axillary draining lymph nodes from breast cancer patients. Overall study results and limits: Compared with basal-like, luminal-like tumors shared significantly more repertoire with nontumor tissue. Tumor repertoires ranked between lymph nodes and nontumor tissue in diversity, with V and J gene preferences.

This receptor was identified in a female donor with breast cancer. Some clones in this sample may be carry-over from other donors' samples. The gene calls are TRBV12-3 or TRBV12-4 and TRBJ1-4; D is unresolved. The sample comprised axillary lymph node tissue. The CDR3 region is CASTPNLTSGREKLFF. DNA for the CDR3: TGTGCCAGCACCCCCAACTTGACTAGCGGGAGAGAAAAACTGTTTTTT.